This T cell receptor (beta chain) came from a study of spatial heterogeneity in lung cancer. Noted time point: sample taken at primary tumor resection. MiXCR, run by TCRdb on the 5' RACE reads, gives a single entry per CDR3 protein. The sample holds 20,000 to 25,000 distinct CDR3 sequences, around 5.8% seen once. This clonotype was seen repeatedly, ten times or more. Sample: PBMCs, taken at surgery. This receptor was obtained from a male donor with early-stage non-small cell lung cancer.

Written as DNA, the CDR3 is TGTGCCAGCAGTTTTGGGGGACAGGGAACATTCAATGAGCAGTTCTTC. Encoded protein: CASSFGGQGTFNEQFF. The chain recombines TRBV12-3 or TRBV12-4 with TRBJ2-1, with 9 bases that match TRBD1. CDR3 length: 16 residues. V shed 3 bases, J shed 6 bases, and the junction held 9 bases outside the gene matches.